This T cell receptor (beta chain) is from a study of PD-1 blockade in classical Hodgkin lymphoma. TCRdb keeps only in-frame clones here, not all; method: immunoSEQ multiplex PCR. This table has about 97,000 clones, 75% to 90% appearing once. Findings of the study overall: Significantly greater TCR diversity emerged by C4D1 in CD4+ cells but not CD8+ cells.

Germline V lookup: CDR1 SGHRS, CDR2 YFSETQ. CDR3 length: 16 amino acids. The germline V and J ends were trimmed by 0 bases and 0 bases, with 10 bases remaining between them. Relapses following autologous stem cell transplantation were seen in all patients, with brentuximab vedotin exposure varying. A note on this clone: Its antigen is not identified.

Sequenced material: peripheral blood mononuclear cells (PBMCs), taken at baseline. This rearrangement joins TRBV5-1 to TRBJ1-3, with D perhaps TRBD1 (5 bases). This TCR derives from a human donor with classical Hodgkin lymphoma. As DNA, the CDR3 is TGCGCCAGCAGCTTGGCCGGGACGTCCTCTGGAAACACCATATATTTT. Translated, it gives CASSLAGTSSGNTIYF.